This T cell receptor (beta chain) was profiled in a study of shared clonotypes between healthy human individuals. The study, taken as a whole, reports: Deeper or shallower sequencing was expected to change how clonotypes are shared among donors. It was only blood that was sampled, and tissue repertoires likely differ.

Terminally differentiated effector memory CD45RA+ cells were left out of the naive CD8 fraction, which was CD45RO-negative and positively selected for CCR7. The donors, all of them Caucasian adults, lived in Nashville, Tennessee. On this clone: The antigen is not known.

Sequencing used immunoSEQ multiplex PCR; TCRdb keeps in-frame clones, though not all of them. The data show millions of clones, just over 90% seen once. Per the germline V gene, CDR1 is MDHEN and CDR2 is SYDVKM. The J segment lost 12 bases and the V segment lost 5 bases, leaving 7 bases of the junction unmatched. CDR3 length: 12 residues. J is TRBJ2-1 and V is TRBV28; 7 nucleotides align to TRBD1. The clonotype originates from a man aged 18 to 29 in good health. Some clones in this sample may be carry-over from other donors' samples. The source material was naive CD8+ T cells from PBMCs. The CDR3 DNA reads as TGTGCCAGCAGTACCACAGGGGACCGGCAGTTCTTC. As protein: CASSTTGDRQFF.